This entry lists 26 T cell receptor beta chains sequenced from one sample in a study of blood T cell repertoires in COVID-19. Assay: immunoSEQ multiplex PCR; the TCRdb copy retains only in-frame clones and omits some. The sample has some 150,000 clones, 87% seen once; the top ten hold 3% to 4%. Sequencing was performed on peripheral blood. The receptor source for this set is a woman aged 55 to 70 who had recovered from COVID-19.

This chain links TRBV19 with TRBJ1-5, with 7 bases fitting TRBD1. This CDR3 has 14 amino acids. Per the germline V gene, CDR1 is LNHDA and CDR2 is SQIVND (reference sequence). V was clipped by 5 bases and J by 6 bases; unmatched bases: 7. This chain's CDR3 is CASSFQGDAQPQHF. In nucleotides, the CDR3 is TGTGCCAGTAGTTTTCAGGGGGATGCTCAGCCCCAGCATTTT.

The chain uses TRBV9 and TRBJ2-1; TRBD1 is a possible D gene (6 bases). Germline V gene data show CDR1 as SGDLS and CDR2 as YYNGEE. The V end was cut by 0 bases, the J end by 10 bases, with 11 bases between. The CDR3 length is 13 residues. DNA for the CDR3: TGTGCCAGCAGCGTAGCTAGGGGGTCAGAGCAGTTCTTC. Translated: CASSVARGSEQFF. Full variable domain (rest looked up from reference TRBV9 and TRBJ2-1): DSGVTQTPKHLITATGQRVTLRCSPRSGDLSVYWYQQSLDQGLQFLIQYYNGEERAKGNILERFSAQQFPDLHSELNLSSLELGDSALYFCASSVARGSEQFFGPGTRLTVL.

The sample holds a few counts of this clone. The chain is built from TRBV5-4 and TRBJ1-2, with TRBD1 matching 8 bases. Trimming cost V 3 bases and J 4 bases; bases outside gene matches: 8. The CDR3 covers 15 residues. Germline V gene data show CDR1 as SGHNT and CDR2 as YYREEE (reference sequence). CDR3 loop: CASSSGQGNRYGYTF. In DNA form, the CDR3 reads TGTGCCAGCAGCTCAGGACAGGGAAACCGCTATGGCTACACCTTC.

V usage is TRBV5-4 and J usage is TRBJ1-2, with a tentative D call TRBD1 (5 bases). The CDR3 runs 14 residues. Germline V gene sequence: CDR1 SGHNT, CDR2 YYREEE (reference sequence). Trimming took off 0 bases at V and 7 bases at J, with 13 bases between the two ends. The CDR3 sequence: CASSLVGRDFGYTF. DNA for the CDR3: TGTGCCAGCAGCTTGGTGGGCAGGGATTTTGGCTACACCTTC.

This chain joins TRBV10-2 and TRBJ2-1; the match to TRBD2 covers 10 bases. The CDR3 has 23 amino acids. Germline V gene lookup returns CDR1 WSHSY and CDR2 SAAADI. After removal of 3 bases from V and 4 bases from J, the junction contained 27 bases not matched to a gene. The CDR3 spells CASSDGMESGGARFPPTYNEQFF. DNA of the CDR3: TGCGCCAGCAGTGATGGGATGGAGAGCGGGGGGGCCAGGTTCCCGCCTACTTACAATGAGCAGTTCTTC.

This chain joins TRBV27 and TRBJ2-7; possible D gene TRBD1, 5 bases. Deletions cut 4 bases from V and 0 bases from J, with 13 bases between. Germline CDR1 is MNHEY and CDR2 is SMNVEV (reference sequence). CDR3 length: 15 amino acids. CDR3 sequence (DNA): TGTGCCAGCAGTTCGGTTGGGGCGCACTCCTACGAGCAGTACTTC. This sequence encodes CASSSVGAHSYEQYF.

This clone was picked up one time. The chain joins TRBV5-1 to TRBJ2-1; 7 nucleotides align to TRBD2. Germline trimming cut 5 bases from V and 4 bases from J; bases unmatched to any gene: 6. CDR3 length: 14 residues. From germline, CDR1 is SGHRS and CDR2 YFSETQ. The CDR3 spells CASRSGAGYNEQFF. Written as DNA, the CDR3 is TGCGCCAGCAGGAGTGGAGCGGGGTACAATGAGCAGTTCTTC.

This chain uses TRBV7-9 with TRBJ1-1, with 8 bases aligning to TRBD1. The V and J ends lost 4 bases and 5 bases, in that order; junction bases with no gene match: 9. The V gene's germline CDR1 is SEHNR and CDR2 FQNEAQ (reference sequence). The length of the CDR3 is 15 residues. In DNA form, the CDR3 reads TGTGCCAGCAGCTCCTTGACAGGGGCGAAGACTGAAGCTTTCTTT. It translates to CASSSLTGAKTEAFF. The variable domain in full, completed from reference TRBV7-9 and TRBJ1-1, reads DTGVSQNPRHKITKRGQNVTFRCDPISEHNRLYWYRQTLGQGPEFLTYFQNEAQLEKSRLLSDRFSAERPKGSFSTLEIQRTEQGDSAMYLCASSSLTGAKTEAFFGQGTRLTVV.

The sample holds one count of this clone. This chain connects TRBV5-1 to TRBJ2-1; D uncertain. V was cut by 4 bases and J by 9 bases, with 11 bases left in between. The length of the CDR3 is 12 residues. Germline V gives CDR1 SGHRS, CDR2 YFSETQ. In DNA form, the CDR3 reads TGCGCCAGCAGCCCAACAGTCGGTGAGCAGTTCTTC. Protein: CASSPTVGEQFF.

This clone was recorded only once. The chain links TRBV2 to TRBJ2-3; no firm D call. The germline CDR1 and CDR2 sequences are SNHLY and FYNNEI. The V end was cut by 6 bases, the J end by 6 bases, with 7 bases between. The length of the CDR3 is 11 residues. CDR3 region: CASSALDTQYF. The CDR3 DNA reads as TGTGCCAGCAGCGCACTCGATACGCAGTATTTT.

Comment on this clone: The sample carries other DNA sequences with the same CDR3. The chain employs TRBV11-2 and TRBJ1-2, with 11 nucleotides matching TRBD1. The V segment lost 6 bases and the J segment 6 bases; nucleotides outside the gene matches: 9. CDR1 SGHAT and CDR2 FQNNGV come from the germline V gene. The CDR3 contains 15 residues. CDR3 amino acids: CASSSSGTGGHGYTF. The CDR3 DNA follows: TGTGCCAGCAGTTCTTCCGGGACAGGGGGTCATGGCTACACCTTC.

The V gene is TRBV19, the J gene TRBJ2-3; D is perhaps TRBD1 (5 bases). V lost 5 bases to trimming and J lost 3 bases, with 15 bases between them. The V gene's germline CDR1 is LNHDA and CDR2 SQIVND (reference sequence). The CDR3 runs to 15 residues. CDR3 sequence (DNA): TGTGCCAGTAGTGTGGCAGGGAAGATAACAGATACGCAGTATTTT. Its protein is CASSVAGKITDTQYF.

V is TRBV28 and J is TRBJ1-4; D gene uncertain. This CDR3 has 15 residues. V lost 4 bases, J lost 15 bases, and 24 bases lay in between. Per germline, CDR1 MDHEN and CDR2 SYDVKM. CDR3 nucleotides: TGTGCCAGCAGTTCTCCTCCAACGGGTCCTCGAGGGTTGTTTTTT. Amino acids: CASSSPPTGPRGLFF.

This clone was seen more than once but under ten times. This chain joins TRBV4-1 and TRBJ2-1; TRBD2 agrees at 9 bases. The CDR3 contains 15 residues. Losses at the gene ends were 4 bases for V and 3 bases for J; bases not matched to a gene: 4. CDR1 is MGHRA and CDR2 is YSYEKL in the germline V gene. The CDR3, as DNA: TGCGCCAGCAGCCGTAGCGGGGGAAACTACAATGAGCAGTTCTTC. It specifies CASSRSGGNYNEQFF.

CDR3 sequence (DNA): TGTGCCAGCAGTTACCCTGGGGGGGAGACCCAGTACTTC. Encoded protein: CASSYPGGETQYF. The rearrangement links TRBV11-2 to TRBJ2-5; a possible D gene is TRBD2 (6 bases). Per germline, CDR1 SGHAT and CDR2 FQNNGV. V lost 6 bases and J lost 5, with 13 bases in between. CDR3 length: 13 amino acids.

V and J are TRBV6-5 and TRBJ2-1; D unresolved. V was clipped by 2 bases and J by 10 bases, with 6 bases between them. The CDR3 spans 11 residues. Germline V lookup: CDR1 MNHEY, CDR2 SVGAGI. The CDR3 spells CASSYRREQFF. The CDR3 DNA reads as TGTGCCAGCAGTTACAGGCGGGAGCAGTTCTTC.

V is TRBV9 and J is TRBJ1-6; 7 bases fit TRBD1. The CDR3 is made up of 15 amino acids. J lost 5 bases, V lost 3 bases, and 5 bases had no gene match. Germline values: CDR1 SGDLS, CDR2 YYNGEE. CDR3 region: CASSGPGGNNSPLHF. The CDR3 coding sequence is TGTGCCAGCAGCGGACCAGGGGGAAATAATTCACCCCTCCACTTT. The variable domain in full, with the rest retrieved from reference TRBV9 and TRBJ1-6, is DSGVTQTPKHLITATGQRVTLRCSPRSGDLSVYWYQQSLDQGLQFLIQYYNGEERAKGNILERFSAQQFPDLHSELNLSSLELGDSALYFCASSGPGGNNSPLHFGNGTRLTVT.

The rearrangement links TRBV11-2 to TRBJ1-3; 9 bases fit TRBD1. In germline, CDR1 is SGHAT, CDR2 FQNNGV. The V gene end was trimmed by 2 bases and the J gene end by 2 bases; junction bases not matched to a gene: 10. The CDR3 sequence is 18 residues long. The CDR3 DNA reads TGTGCCAGCAGCTTATCGCGGGGACAGGGCAGCACTGGAAACACCATATATTTT. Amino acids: CASSLSRGQGSTGNTIYF.

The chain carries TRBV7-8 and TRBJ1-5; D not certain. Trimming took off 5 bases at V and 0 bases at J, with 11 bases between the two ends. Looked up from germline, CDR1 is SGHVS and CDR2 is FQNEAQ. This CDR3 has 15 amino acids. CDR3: CASSTKYDSNQPQHF. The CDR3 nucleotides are TGTGCCAGCAGCACTAAATATGATAGCAATCAGCCCCAGCATTTT.

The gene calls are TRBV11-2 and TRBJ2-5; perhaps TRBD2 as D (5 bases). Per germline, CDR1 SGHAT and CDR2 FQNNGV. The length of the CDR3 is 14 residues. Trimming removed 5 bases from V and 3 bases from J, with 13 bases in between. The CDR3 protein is CASSRGRGEETQYF. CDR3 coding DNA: TGTGCCAGCAGCCGTGGACGGGGAGAAGAGACCCAGTACTTC.

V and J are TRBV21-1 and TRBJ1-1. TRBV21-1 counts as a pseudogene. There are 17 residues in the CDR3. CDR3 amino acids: CASSLREETSQNTEAFF. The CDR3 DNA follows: TGTGCCAGCAGCCTAAGGGAGGAGACCTCTCAGAACACTGAAGCTTTCTTT.

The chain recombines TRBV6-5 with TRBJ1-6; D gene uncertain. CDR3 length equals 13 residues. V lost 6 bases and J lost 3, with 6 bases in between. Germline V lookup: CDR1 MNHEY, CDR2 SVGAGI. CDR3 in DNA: TGTGCCAGCAGGGCCAGCTATAATTCACCCCTCCACTTT. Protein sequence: CASRASYNSPLHF.

CDR3 in DNA: TGTGCCAGCAGCGTAGCAGGACAGGGGGTCACTGAAGCTTTCTTT. This gives the protein CASSVAGQGVTEAFF. The V gene is TRBV9, the J gene TRBJ1-1; 10 nucleotides line up with TRBD1. Germline assignment: CDR1 SGDLS and CDR2 YYNGEE. The CDR3 has 15 amino acids. V lost 0 bases, J lost 4 bases, and 3 bases stayed unmatched. The full variable domain, in which reference TRBV9 and TRBJ1-1 provide the parts outside the CDR3, is DSGVTQTPKHLITATGQRVTLRCSPRSGDLSVYWYQQSLDQGLQFLIQYYNGEERAKGNILERFSAQQFPDLHSELNLSSLELGDSALYFCASSVAGQGVTEAFFGQGTRLTVV.

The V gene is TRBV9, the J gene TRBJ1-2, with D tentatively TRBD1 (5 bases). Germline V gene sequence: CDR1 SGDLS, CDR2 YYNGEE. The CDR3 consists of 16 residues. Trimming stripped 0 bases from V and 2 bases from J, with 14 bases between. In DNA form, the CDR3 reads TGTGCCAGCAGCGTAGCTAGGTCCGGGGGGAACTATGGCTACACCTTC. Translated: CASSVARSGGNYGYTF. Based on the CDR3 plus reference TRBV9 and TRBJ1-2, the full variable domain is DSGVTQTPKHLITATGQRVTLRCSPRSGDLSVYWYQQSLDQGLQFLIQYYNGEERAKGNILERFSAQQFPDLHSELNLSSLELGDSALYFCASSVARSGGNYGYTFGSGTRLTVV.

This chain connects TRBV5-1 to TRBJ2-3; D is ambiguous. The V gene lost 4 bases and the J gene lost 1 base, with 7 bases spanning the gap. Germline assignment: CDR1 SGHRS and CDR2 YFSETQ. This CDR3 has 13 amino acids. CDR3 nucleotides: TGCGCCAGCAGCCCCGGAGGCACAGATACGCAGTATTTT. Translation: CASSPGGTDTQYF.

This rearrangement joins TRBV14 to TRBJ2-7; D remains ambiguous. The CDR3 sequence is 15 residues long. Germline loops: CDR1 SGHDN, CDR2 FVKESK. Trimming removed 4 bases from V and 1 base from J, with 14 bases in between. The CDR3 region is CASSPVDKISYEQYF. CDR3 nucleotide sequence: TGTGCCAGCAGCCCAGTTGACAAGATTTCCTACGAGCAGTACTTC.